This T cell receptor (beta chain) was sequenced in a study of blood T cell repertoires in COVID-19. Study-level background: The cDNA or gDNA used as material had been derived from T cells, B-cell-depleted T cells, or PBMCs.

Under the authors' procedure: By means of reference gene primer amplification, nucleated cell counts were estimated. Data came from immunoSEQ multiplex PCR; TCRdb stores just in-frame clones and leaves some out. V and J calls and clone size are those listed in that table; D and trimming were worked out from the DNA. The data hold approximately 250,000 clones, with 65% to 90% observed a single time. The V end lost 2 bases, the J end lost 5 bases, and 6 bases lay between the germline ends. The CDR3 loop spans 13 amino acids. Per the germline V gene, CDR1 is ENHRY and CDR2 is SYGVKD. The chain links TRBV10-3 to TRBJ1-4; no reliable D call. Source material: peripheral blood. The receptor's source is a middle-aged man who had recovered from COVID-19. CDR3 sequence reads: CAISEPRNEKLFF. CDR3 bases: TGTGCCATCAGTGAGCCCCGGAATGAAAAACTGTTTTTT.